The present TCR beta chain was sequenced within a study of T cells in localized non-small cell lung cancer. TCRdb's copy holds only in-frame clones and misses some; the assay was immunoSEQ multiplex PCR. The repertoire holds over 15,000 clones, with more than 75% as singletons. CDR1 is LNHDA, CDR2 SQIVND, per germline (reference sequence). The CDR3 covers 13 residues. V shed 3 bases and J shed 9 bases, with 12 bases lying between them. In regard to this clone: Antigen: not known.

Study observations and caveats: Tumor trailed uninvolved adjacent lung in T cell clonality, which peaked there. Because researchers sequenced only one region of the tumor, heterogeneity is still possible. Overall survival was longer when the density of T cells in the blood was higher. A median about 56 of the top 100 tumor clones appeared in adjacent lung.

The chain has TRBV19 and TRBJ1-5; D gene ambiguous. This receptor was taken from a male donor older than 55 with stage I lung adenocarcinoma. Sequencing was performed on peripheral blood, taken before any cancer treatment. The CDR3 sequence: CASSISSTWPQHF. In nucleotides, the CDR3 is TGTGCCAGTAGTATCTCCAGTACATGGCCCCAGCATTTT.